The rows below give T cell receptor beta chains drawn from one sample of a study of blood T cell repertoires in COVID-19. Using immunoSEQ multiplex PCR, the repertoire was profiled, and TCRdb retains in-frame clones only, with some absent. The sample holds about 240,000 clones, roughly 79% seen once. Sequencing was carried out using peripheral blood. All receptors derive from a woman of 80 years or more with COVID-19, enrolled during active disease. The CDR3 runs from the conserved cysteine through the conserved F or W. D genes are given only for firm matches. A row's size may be missing; if present it is once, few, many or a size class.

j_call d_call clone_size v_call cdr3_nt cdr3_aa
TRBJ2-1 NA few TRBV4-3 TGCGCCAGCAGCACCCGCTCAGAAACCTACAATGAGCAGTTCTTC CASSTRSETYNEQFF
TRBJ2-7 TRBD1 NA TRBV5-4 TGTGCCAGCAGCTCGGGACAGTTCCCCTACGAGCAGTACTTC CASSSGQFPYEQYF
TRBJ2-5 NA NA TRBV4-3 TGCGCCAGCAGCCAGGGTCGGGGATCCGAGACCCAGTACTTC CASSQGRGSETQYF
TRBJ1-1 NA NA TRBV7-2 TGTGCCAGCAGCTCGGGACTTGGGTCGAACACTGAAGCTTTCTTT CASSSGLGSNTEAFF
TRBJ1-2 TRBD1 NA TRBV19 TGTGCCAGTAGTCGTGACAGGGCGAAGGGCTACACCTTC CASSRDRAKGYTF
TRBJ1-2 NA few TRBV20-1 TGCAGTGCTAGTCCGGAGGAAGGCTACACCTTC CSASPEEGYTF
TRBJ1-4 TRBD1 NA TRBV10-3 TGTGCCATCACTCCGACAGGGAAAGGGGAAAAACTGTTTTTT CAITPTGKGEKLFF
TRBJ2-1 TRBD1 NA TRBV6-5 TGTGCCAGCAGTTACTCGAGAGTACAGGGGGAGTTCTTC CASSYSRVQGEFF
TRBJ2-1 NA NA TRBV20-1 TGCAGTGCTAGACTAATTGCTGAGCAGTTCTTC CSARLIAEQFF
TRBJ1-1 TRBD1 NA TRBV5-4 TGTGCCAGCAGCCGGGGACAGGGGAACACTGAAGCTTTCTTT CASSRGQGNTEAFF
TRBJ1-1 NA NA TRBV30 TGTGCCTGGAGTTACAGGGTGTCGACTGAAGCTTTCTTT CAWSYRVSTEAFF
TRBJ2-5 NA NA TRBV5-1 TGCGCCAGCACCCCTCTGTCGGCAGGGGATGGAGAGACCCAGTACTTC CASTPLSAGDGETQYF
TRBJ1-1 NA NA TRBV6-5 TGTGCCAGCAGCTCAGGGGCGAACACTGAAGCTTTCTTT CASSSGANTEAFF
TRBJ2-2 NA once TRBV11-2 TGTGCCAGCAGCTTAGTCAGAAAATTTGGCACCGGGGAGCTGTTTTTT CASSLVRKFGTGELFF
TRBJ2-3 NA NA TRBV11-2 TGTGCCAGCAGCTTAGTCCAGAGGTCAGATACGCAGTATTTT CASSLVQRSDTQYF
TRBJ2-1 NA NA TRBV11-2 TGTGCCAGCAGCTTAGAGGGGACTTCCTCCTACAATGAGCAGTTCTTC CASSLEGTSSYNEQFF
TRBJ1-1 TRBD1 few TRBV7-2 TGTGCCAGCAGCTTAGGCAGGGGGCGGACTGAAGCTTTCTTT CASSLGRGRTEAFF
TRBJ1-2 NA NA TRBV28 TGTGCCAGCAGTTTAAGTGTAGGGCGGGATGGCTACACCTTC CASSLSVGRDGYTF
TRBJ1-5 TRBD1 NA TRBV19 TGTGCCAGTAGTGCCTACGGACAGGGGGCTATGGAGCCCCAGCATTTT CASSAYGQGAMEPQHF
TRBJ2-7 NA NA TRBV5-1 TGCGCCAGCAGCCGCAGACAGAGCTCCTACGAGCAGTACTTC CASSRRQSSYEQYF
TRBJ1-4 NA NA TRBV18 TGTGCCAGCTCAATGGAGGGTCGGGAAAAACTGTTTTTT CASSMEGREKLFF
TRBJ1-4 NA NA TRBV19 TGTGCCAGTAGCTCCCGGGACACAACAACTAATGAAAAACTGTTTTTT CASSSRDTTTNEKLFF
TRBJ2-5 TRBD1 NA TRBV3-1/TRBV3-2 TGTGCCAGCAGCCAAGATGGGGACAGGAGAGAGACCCAGTACTTC CASSQDGDRRETQYF
TRBJ2-3 TRBD2 NA TRBV19 TGTGCCAGTAGACGGCATGGAGCGGGAGACACAGATACGCAGTATTTT CASRRHGAGDTDTQYF
TRBJ1-2 TRBD1 NA TRBV6-5 TGTGCCAGCAGGACTACAGGGGGCAACTATGGCTACACCTTC CASRTTGGNYGYTF
TRBJ2-6 NA NA TRBV30 TGTGCCTGGAGTGTTCGCCTCAGTTATTATAGCGCCAACGTCCTGACTTTC CAWSVRLSYYSANVLTF
TRBJ1-1 TRBD1 few TRBV3-1/TRBV3-2 TGTGCCAGCAGGTACGACAGGGGTAAGACTGAAGCTTTCTTT CASRYDRGKTEAFF
TRBJ2-7 TRBD2 NA TRBV5-4 TGTGCCAGCAGCTTGGGCCCTAGCGGGGGATACGAGCAGTACTTC CASSLGPSGGYEQYF
TRBJ1-3 NA NA TRBV9 TGTGCCAGCAGCGCGTCTCCTCGCGGCTCTGGAAACACCATATATTTT CASSASPRGSGNTIYF